The rows below give T cell receptor beta chains drawn from one sample of a study of T-cell reconstitution after alpha-beta-depleted transplantation in children. TCRdb re-called the PCR reads through MiXCR, storing one row per CDR3 protein. The data show about 600,000 distinct CDR3 sequences, 20% to 25% seen once. This sample comprised PBMCs, mostly from graft donor cells, obtained 360 days after TCRalphabeta/CD19-depleted stem cell transplant. These TCRs come from a boy in the first two years of life who had a stem cell transplant for acute myeloid leukemia, so the T cells may come from the graft donor. The CDR3 runs from the conserved cysteine through the conserved F or W. The D gene is left open where the match is weak. Expanded clones get a size class; other rows say once, few or many, or leave the size out.

DNA,CDR3,J,size,D,V
TGCGCCAGCAGCCCAGAGGGGGGGTCCTACGAGCAGTACTTC,CASSPEGGSYEQYF,TRBJ2-7,many,.,TRBV5-1
TGCAGTGCTAGGATGAGGGCAGGGAAGGGGAAGAACACTGAAGCTTTCTTT,CSARMRAGKGKNTEAFF,TRBJ1-1,.,.,TRBV20-1
TGCAGCGTTGAGGGGACAGGCCACTTC,CSVEGTGHF,TRBJ2-1,many,TRBD1,TRBV29-1
TGCAGTGCTAGTCCTGGGACAGGACAGAGCGGGGAGCTGTTTTTT,CSASPGTGQSGELFF,TRBJ2-2,many,TRBD1,TRBV20-1
TGCAGTGCTATTCCAGGCAACTCCTACAATGAGCAGTTCTTC,CSAIPGNSYNEQFF,TRBJ2-1,.,.,TRBV20-1
TGTGCCAGCAGTTTCAGGGGCCAGACCTATGGCTACACCTTC,CASSFRGQTYGYTF,TRBJ1-2,.,.,TRBV28
TGTGCCAGCAGCAACCCGGTACTTTCTGCTTCTGGAAACACCATATATTTT,CASSNPVLSASGNTIYF,TRBJ1-3,.,.,TRBV7-2
TGCAGTGCTAGAGATTTACCCATGGGACGAGATACGCAGTATTTT,CSARDLPMGRDTQYF,TRBJ2-3,many,.,TRBV20-1
TGTGCCAGCAGCTTTTGGACAGGGAACACTGAAGCTTTCTTT,CASSFWTGNTEAFF,TRBJ1-1,many,TRBD1,TRBV7-9
TGTGCCAGCAGTTTAAGTCGGGACAGGGGGCGTAACTATGGCTACACCTTC,CASSLSRDRGRNYGYTF,TRBJ1-2,many,TRBD1,TRBV12-3/TRBV12-4
TGCGCCAGCAGACACCGGACAGGGGACGACGAGCAGTACTTC,CASRHRTGDDEQYF,TRBJ2-7,.,TRBD1,TRBV5-1
TGTGCCAGCAGTCCCCAGGGGGCCCAGGGGCAGCCCCAGCATTTT,CASSPQGAQGQPQHF,TRBJ1-5,.,TRBD1,TRBV12-3/TRBV12-4
TGTGCCAGCAGTTTTATGGCGGGGGGGCTGGAGACCCAGTACTTC,CASSFMAGGLETQYF,TRBJ2-5,.,TRBD2,TRBV28
TGTGCCAGCAGTTTCAAATCGGAGGATCAGAATCAGCCCCAGCATTTT,CASSFKSEDQNQPQHF,TRBJ1-5,many,.,TRBV27
TGTGCCAGCAGTGTAAAAGGGGGGGCGGGGGAGACCCAGTACTTC,CASSVKGGAGETQYF,TRBJ2-5,.,.,TRBV13